These 6 T cell receptor beta chains share one sample of origin, sequenced in a study of CXCR3-negative and CXCR3-positive naive CD8 T cells. The study's findings and limits: The TRB CDR3s that CXCR3-positive naive cells carried were more hydrophobic than those of CXCR3-negative naive cells.

The authors made the TRB cDNA libraries by 5' RACE using UMI labels. For each CDR3 protein, TCRdb gives one entry from its re-call of the 5' RACE reads, without DNA. With approximately 8,800 distinct CDR3 sequences in the sample, the ten largest clones hold approximately 2%. These receptors are not linked to any known antigen. Sample: naive CXCR3+ CD8+ T cells from blood. Documented subset: CD45RO-CCR7+CD27+CD95- naive CD8+ T cells expressing CXCR3 (TNR3+). The receptors here all came from a human donor in good health. Some clones in this sample may be carry-over from other donors' samples.

This rearrangement joins TRBV5-1 to TRBJ2-1. This CDR3 is 12 amino acids long. Germline CDR1 and CDR2: SGHRS and YFSETQ. Here the CDR3 reads CASSLEYNEQFF.

This chain links TRBV29-1 with TRBJ2-1; TCRdb's assignment of TRBD2 cannot be checked, as there is no DNA. CDR1 and CDR2 (germline): SQVTM, ANQGSEA. The CDR3 covers 14 residues. This chain's CDR3 is CSLDSGGSYNEQFF.

V is TRBV29-1 and J is TRBJ2-2. Germline V gene lookup returns CDR1 SQVTM and CDR2 ANQGSEA. The CDR3 consists of 13 residues. The CDR3 loop reads CSVERPNTGELFF.

The chain recombines TRBV5-4 with TRBJ2-5; TCRdb calls TRBD1, which cannot be checked without DNA. The CDR3 extends over 15 amino acids. CDR1 and CDR2 from the germline V gene are SGHNT and YYREEE (reference sequence). CDR3 amino acids: CASSPRTGVVETQYF. Combining the CDR3 with reference TRBV5-4 and TRBJ2-5 gives the whole variable domain ETGVTQSPTHLIKTRGQQVTLRCSSQSGHNTVSWYQQALGQGPQFIFQYYREEENGRGNFPPRFSGLQFPNYSSELNVNALELDDSALYLCASSPRTGVVETQYFGPGTRLLVL.

This clonotype ranks as medium-sized (0.01 to 0.1%) in terms of frequency. The chain carries TRBV12-3 or TRBV12-4 and TRBJ1-2; TCRdb calls TRBD1, which cannot be checked without DNA. This CDR3 contains 16 residues. Here the CDR3 reads CASGGQGVGPNYGYTF.

The chain carries TRBV29-1 and TRBJ1-2; TCRdb returns TRBD1, unconfirmable since there is no DNA. The CDR3 contains 13 residues. The V gene's germline CDR1 is SQVTM and CDR2 ANQGSEA. The CDR3 spells CSVSGGLFLGYTF.